This entry is about one T cell receptor (beta chain). The target antigen is unknown. Other DNA sequences in the same sample also yield this CDR3. These donors, healthy bone marrow donors, were studied. This sample stems from a study of cytomegalovirus exposure and HLA in healthy donors. General study points: Likely technical artifact: a cluster of highly shared sequence variants. In an earlier analysis, productive rearrangement rates for most beta V segments clustered near 87% or 30%.

60 Vbeta and 13 Jbeta primers were used in PCR. Method: immunoSEQ multiplex PCR; TCRdb's copy keeps in-frame clones and lacks some. The sample yields 200,000 or so clones, approximately 84% seen once. The sequencing sample was made of PBMCs. The TCR comes from a woman aged 45 to 65 in good health and CMV-seropositive.

The CDR3 is CASSLRGGTEAFF. CDR3 nucleotide sequence: TGTGCCAGCAGCTTACGGGGAGGGACTGAAGCTTTCTTT. The rearrangement uses TRBV7-9 and TRBJ1-1; no clear D. The CDR3 loop spans 13 amino acids. V was pared by 2 bases and J by 5 bases, with 9 bases between. Germline CDR1 and CDR2: SEHNR and FQNEAQ (reference sequence).